The T cell receptor (beta chain) under discussion was sequenced for a study of shared clonotypes between healthy human individuals. Data came from immunoSEQ multiplex PCR; TCRdb stores just in-frame clones and leaves some out. Of fewer than 650,000 clones listed, roughly four fifths are singletons. The ends were cut back, 3 bases at V and 4 bases at J, with 13 bases in the middle. The CDR3 sequence is 14 residues long. In germline, CDR1 is SGHTA, CDR2 FQGNSA. The sequencing sample was made of PBMCs. This receptor was identified in a woman in her thirties or forties in good health. Some clones in this sample may be carry-over from other donors' samples. The gene calls are TRBV7-2 and TRBJ2-7; D possibly corresponds to TRBD2 (6 bases). The DNA for the CDR3 is TGTGCCAGCAGCTTTGTTACGGGAGATTACGAGCAGTACTTC. This gives the protein CASSFVTGDYEQYF.